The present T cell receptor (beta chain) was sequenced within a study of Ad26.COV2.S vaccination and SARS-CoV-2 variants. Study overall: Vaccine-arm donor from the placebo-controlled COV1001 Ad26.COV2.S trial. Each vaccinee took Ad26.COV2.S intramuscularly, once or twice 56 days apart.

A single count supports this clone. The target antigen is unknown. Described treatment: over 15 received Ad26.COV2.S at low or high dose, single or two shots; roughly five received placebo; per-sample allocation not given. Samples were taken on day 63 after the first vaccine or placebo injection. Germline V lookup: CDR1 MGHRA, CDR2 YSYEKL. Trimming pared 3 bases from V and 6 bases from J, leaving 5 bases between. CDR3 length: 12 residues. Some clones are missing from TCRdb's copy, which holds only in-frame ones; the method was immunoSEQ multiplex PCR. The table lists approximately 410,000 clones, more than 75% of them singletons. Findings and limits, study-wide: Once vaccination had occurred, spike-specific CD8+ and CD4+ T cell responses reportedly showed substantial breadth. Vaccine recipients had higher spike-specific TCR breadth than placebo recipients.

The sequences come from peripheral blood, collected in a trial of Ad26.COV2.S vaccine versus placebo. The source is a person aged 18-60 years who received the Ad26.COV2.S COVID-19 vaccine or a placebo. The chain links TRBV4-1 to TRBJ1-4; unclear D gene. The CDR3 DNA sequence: TGCGCCAGCAGCCACCCCTATGAAAAACTGTTTTTT. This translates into CASSHPYEKLFF.